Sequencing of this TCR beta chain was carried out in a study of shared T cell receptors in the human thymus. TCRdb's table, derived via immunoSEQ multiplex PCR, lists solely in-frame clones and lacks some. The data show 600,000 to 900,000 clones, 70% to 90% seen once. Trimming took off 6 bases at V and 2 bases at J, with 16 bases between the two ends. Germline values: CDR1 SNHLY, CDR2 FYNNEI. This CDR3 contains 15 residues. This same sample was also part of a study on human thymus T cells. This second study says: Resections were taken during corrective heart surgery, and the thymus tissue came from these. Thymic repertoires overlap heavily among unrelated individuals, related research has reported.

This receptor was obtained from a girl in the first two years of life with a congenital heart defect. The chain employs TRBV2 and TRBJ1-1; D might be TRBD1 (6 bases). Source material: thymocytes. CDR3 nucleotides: TGTGCCAGCAGCCCCCGGGACAACCTAAACACTGAAGCTTTCTTT. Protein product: CASSPRDNLNTEAFF.